What follows describes a single TCR beta chain. The clone's antigen remains unknown. No much larger clone is present one base from it, and per-base qualities are unavailable. TCRbeta CDR3 regions were amplified from genomic DNA by means of the immunoSEQ Assay, a bias-controlled multiplex PCR. The study's own analysis went as follows. Within the assay, amplification of reference gene primers was used to estimate how many nucleated cells each sample contained. To quantify the absolute abundance of each unique TCRbeta CDR3 rearrangement, sequence reads were collapsed and filtered. For each sample, productive Simpson clonality was calculated by taking the square root of Simpson's diversity index across productive rearrangements. The table comes from immuneACCESS by way of TCRdb, which keeps in-frame sequences with V and J called. Part of the clones is missing from these tables; in studies checked, under half for an unresolved V gene and the rest for unknown reasons. For V, J and clone size, that table is used; D and trimming come from the DNA. The sample table records 650,000 to 800,000 clones; about 90% of these occur just once. The ten largest clones add up to approximately 0.3% of the sample.

The entry originates in a study of blood T cell repertoires in COVID-19 (dated by TCRdb to the early 2020s). About the investigation overall: Samples covering the acute and convalescent phases of COVID-19 were provided by collaborators in the United States, Italy and Spain. The material from the prospective study consisted of cDNA or gDNA derived from T cells, B-cell-depleted T cells, or PBMCs. The repertoires were released in a freely available public database intended as a resource for research on the immune response to SARS-CoV-2. Where available, HLA class I and class II types were obtained from metadata supplied by the sample provider rather than from assay-based typing. The samples were drawn from two sources: the first 160 participants of the ongoing ImmuneRACE study, and 950 to 1,500 subjects contributed by 6 global collaborators. Deeply sampled blood TCRbeta repertoires from subjects exposed to, actively infected with, or recovered from COVID-19 were included in the dataset. The sample metadata nearly always contained a de-identified subject ID, COVID-19 status, age in years and sex. The paper as a whole reports these results and caveats: The quantity of clinical and demographic metadata differed by source and by participant and was supplied without curation.

Each collaborating institution followed its own protocols to collect whole blood in K2EDTA tubes. For TCRbeta analysis, collaborators shipped samples as frozen whole blood, isolated PBMCs, or DNA extracted from either of those sample types. V gives up 2 bases and J gives up 6 bases, and the segment between their germline ends measures 10 bases. The CDR3 numbers 13 residues from cysteine through phenylalanine. The entry retains the CDR3 DNA only, 39 bases that are in frame from base 1. Sequenced: peripheral blood. Rearrangement joined TRBV12-3 or TRBV12-4 to TRBJ1-2, with the D gene not clear enough to name. This clonotype originated in a woman aged 18 to 35 with acute or convalescent COVID-19. The DNA reads TGTGCCAGCAGTTTATTTACAGTAAATGGCTACACCTTC. It translates as CASSLFTVNGYTF.